A single sample is the source of the 23 T cell receptor beta chains below, sequenced in a study of T cell clonality in common variable immunodeficiency. Sequencing used immunoSEQ multiplex PCR; TCRdb keeps in-frame clones, though not all of them. This sample comprises some 60,000 clones, none seen once only. The sample consisted of peripheral blood mononuclear cells. The receptor set was obtained from a person aged 18 to 70 in good health.

The table lists this clone with many counts. The read ends 3 residues before the CDR3 terminus; that terminus is restored from the germline J gene. The V gene is TRBV6-1, the J gene TRBJ2-7; D may be TRBD1 (5 bases). This CDR3 region has 14 residues. From germline, CDR1 is MNHNS and CDR2 SASEGT. With 1 base removed from V and 2 bases from J, the gap between germline ends came to 9 bases. CDR3: CASSEDRWTYEQYF. The CDR3 DNA, read in part, is TGTGCCAGCAGTGAAGACAGGTGGACCTACGAG.

This clone was detected ten times or more. The CDR3 end lies 3 residues beyond the end of the read and is filled in from the germline J gene. The V and J genes are TRBV2 and TRBJ2-1; 13 bases are a match to TRBD2. The J segment lost 7 bases and the V segment lost 8 bases, leaving 5 bases of the junction unmatched. CDR3 length: 14 residues. CDR1 SNHLY and CDR2 FYNNEI come from the germline V gene. CDR3 DNA, as far as it was read: TGTGCCAGCGGAGGGACTAGCGGGGATAATGAG. It is translated as CASGGTSGDNE. The entire CDR3 is CASGGTSGDNEQFF. Full variable domain (outside the CDR3, taken from reference TRBV2 and TRBJ2-1): EPEVTQTPSHQVTQMGQEVILRCVPISNHLYFYWYRQILGQKVEFLVSFYNNEISEKSEIFDDQFSVERPDGSNFTLKIRSTKLEDSAMYFCASGGTSGDNEQFFGPGTRLTVL.

This clone was seen ten or more times. The read stops 3 residues short of the end of the CDR3; the missing end is completed from the germline J gene. The chain couples TRBV4-1 to TRBJ2-2; a weak D match, TRBD1 (6 bases). V lost 5 bases and J lost 0, with 10 bases in between. The CDR3 length is 15 residues. Germline values: CDR1 MGHRA, CDR2 YSYEKL. CDR3 DNA, as far as it was read: TGCGCCAGCAGCTCTCGGGACACGAACACCGGGGAG. Translation: CASSSRDTNTGE. The whole CDR3 protein reads CASSSRDTNTGELFF.

This clone came up many times. Coverage ceases 3 residues before the CDR3 finishes, and the germline J gene fills in the end. The chain carries TRBV28 and TRBJ1-2, with TRBD1 identical over 9 bases. Germline-derived CDR1 and CDR2 are MDHEN and SYDVKM. The CDR3 is 15 amino acids. The V gene end was trimmed by 5 bases and the J gene end by 4 bases; junction bases not matched to a gene: 8. CDR3 sequence reads: CASSTQGQGPYGYTF. Partial CDR3 DNA: TGTGCCAGCAGTACCCAGGGACAGGGCCCCTATGGC.

This clone was observed many times. The read is 3 residues too short to cover the CDR3 end, so that end is filled in from the germline J gene. This rearrangement joins TRBV4-1 to TRBJ2-5, with D perhaps matching TRBD1 (5 bases). The CDR3 extends over 17 amino acids. Per germline, CDR1 MGHRA and CDR2 YSYEKL. With 1 base removed from V and 4 bases from J, the gap between germline ends came to 19 bases. Partial CDR3 DNA: TGCGCCAGCAGCCAAGTTGGAGTGGAAAGGGGTGGAGAGACC. Amino acid sequence: CASSQVGVERGGET. Given in full, the CDR3 is CASSQVGVERGGETQYF.

There are many counts of this clone. Coverage ceases 3 residues before the CDR3 finishes, and the germline J gene fills in the end. The chain recombines TRBV4-1 with TRBJ1-2; 10 bases align to TRBD1. The CDR3 covers 16 residues. Germline CDR1 MGHRA, CDR2 YSYEKL. Trimming took 2 bases from V and 7 from J; bases not matched to a gene: 10. CDR3 bases read: TGCGCCAGCAGCCAAATGGGACAGGGGTTTCCTTTTGGC. As protein: CASSQMGQGFPFG. The full CDR3 sequence reads CASSQMGQGFPFGYTF.

At least ten counts were recorded for this clone. The read is 3 residues too short to cover the CDR3 end, so that end is filled in from the germline J gene. The rearrangement uses TRBV20-1 and TRBJ2-3; 10 nucleotides align to TRBD2. This CDR3 region has 15 residues. The V gene end was trimmed by 6 bases and the J gene end by 6 bases; junction bases not matched to a gene: 12. The germline V gene has CDR1 DFQATT and CDR2 SNEGSKA (reference sequence). CDR3 loop: CSAESSGRPGDTQYF. The sequenced part of the CDR3 DNA is TGCAGTGCGGAAAGTAGCGGGAGGCCGGGGGATACG.

This clone appeared many times. The CDR3 end is not reached by the read, which stops 3 residues before it; the germline J gene fills it in. The chain is built from TRBV5-5 and TRBJ2-3; D may correspond to TRBD1 or TRBD2 (6 bases each). CDR1 and CDR2 from the germline V gene are SGHKS and YYEKEE (reference sequence). V was pared by 6 bases and J by 4 bases, with 18 bases between. There are 15 residues in the CDR3. This CDR3 reads CASTTEGVNSDTQYF. The CDR3 DNA, read in part, is TGTGCCAGCACCACGGAGGGGGTGAATTCAGATACG. Looking up the rest from reference TRBV5-5 and TRBJ2-3 gives the full variable domain: DAGVTQSPTHLIKTRGQQVTLRCSPISGHKSVSWYQQVLGQGPQFIFQYYEKEERGRGNFPDRFSARQFPNYSSELNVNALLLGDSALYLCASTTEGVNSDTQYFGPGTRLTVL.

This clone was detected ten times or more. The read comes to an end 3 residues before the CDR3 does, leaving the germline J gene to fill in the end. This chain joins TRBV7-8 and TRBJ2-3; 7 bases fit TRBD1. The J segment lost 4 bases and the V segment lost 6 bases, leaving 10 bases of the junction unmatched. The germline V gene encodes CDR1 SGHVS and CDR2 FQNEAQ. CDR3 length: 15 amino acids. The CDR3 DNA, read in part, is TGTGCCAGCAGACTCAATATCGACAGGGCAGATACG. Its protein product is CASRLNIDRADT. The full CDR3 sequence reads CASRLNIDRADTQYF.

This clone was counted many times. The missing CDR3 end, 3 residues past where the read stops, is filled in from the germline J gene. The chain combines TRBV19 with TRBJ2-2; 15 bases are a match to TRBD2. CDR1 and CDR2 (germline): LNHDA, SQIVND (reference sequence). This CDR3 has 19 amino acids. J lost 3 bases, V lost 4 bases, and 9 bases had no gene match. CDR3 in amino acids: CASSTVGLAGGRDTGELFF. The CDR3 DNA, read in part, is TGTGCCAGTAGTACCGTCGGACTAGCGGGAGGGAGGGACACCGGGGAG.

The table lists this clone with many counts. The read ends 3 residues before the CDR3 terminus; that terminus is restored from the germline J gene. The V gene is TRBV5-1, the J gene TRBJ2-5; 7 bases align to TRBD2. This CDR3 region has 14 residues. Per germline, CDR1 SGHRS and CDR2 YFSETQ. J lost 4 bases, V lost 4 bases, and 7 bases had no gene match. The CDR3 bases that were read are TGCGCCAGCAGCGTCGCTAGCGGTGGAGAGACC. Encoded protein: CASSVASGGET. The entire CDR3 protein is CASSVASGGETQYF.

This clone has ten or more counts. The sequence runs out 3 residues before the end of the CDR3; the remainder is reconstructed from the germline J gene. The V gene is TRBV28, the J gene TRBJ2-1; 8 bases line up with TRBD2. CDR1 and CDR2 (germline): MDHEN, SYDVKM. V lost 4 bases and J lost 6; bases outside the gene matches: 11. The CDR3 length is 16 residues. This CDR3 is CASSSPASGRVNEQFF. The sequenced part of the CDR3 DNA is TGTGCCAGCAGTTCCCCTGCCAGCGGGAGAGTCAATGAG.

This clone was found many times. The CDR3 end is not reached by the read, which stops 3 residues before it; the germline J gene fills it in. This chain joins TRBV6-2 or TRBV6-3 and TRBJ2-2, with a weak D call TRBD2 (6 bases). The CDR3 length is 16 residues. The V gene's germline CDR1 is MNHEY and CDR2 SVGEGT. The germline V and J ends were trimmed by 5 bases and 2 bases, with 15 bases remaining between them. The CDR3 loop is CASSGRLALNTGELFF. The covered CDR3 bases are TGTGCCAGCAGTGGCCGCCTAGCGCTCAACACCGGGGAG.

This clone has a count of ten or more. Read data end 3 residues before the CDR3 end; the end is taken from the germline J gene. The chain couples TRBV18 to TRBJ2-1; 12 bases fit TRBD1. V shed 5 bases and J 9 bases; nucleotides not matched to a gene: 8. The V gene's germline CDR1 is KGHSH and CDR2 LQKENI. The CDR3 spans 15 residues. Partial CDR3 DNA: TGTGCCAGCTCATCCGGGACAGGGGGCGATTCTGAG. Encoded protein: CASSSGTGGDSE. In full, the CDR3 is CASSSGTGGDSEQFF.

This clone was seen ten or more times. Read data end 3 residues before the CDR3 end; the end is taken from the germline J gene. The chain recombines TRBV20-1 with TRBJ2-7; 8 bases align to TRBD1. The CDR3 covers 14 residues. V lost 3 bases to trimming and J lost 3 bases; unmatched junction nucleotides: 7. Germline CDR1 is DFQATT and CDR2 is SNEGSKA (reference sequence). CDR3 sequence: CSARAGTGYYEQYF. CDR3 DNA (partial): TGCAGTGCTAGGGCCGGGACAGGATACTACGAG.

There are many counts of this clone. Read data end 3 residues before the CDR3 end; the end is taken from the germline J gene. This chain uses TRBV20-1 with TRBJ2-7, with 8 bases fitting TRBD2. The trim removed 2 bases at V and 2 bases at J, leaving 5 bases unmatched. CDR3 length: 14 residues. Germline CDR1 reads DFQATT; CDR2 reads SNEGSKA (reference sequence). CDR3 bases read: TGCAGTGCTAGATCCAGCGGGAGTCCCTACGAG. Translating it yields CSARSSGSPYE. The CDR3, in full, reads CSARSSGSPYEQYF.

At least ten counts were recorded for this clone. The CDR3 extends 3 residues past the end of the read, so its final part is completed from the germline J gene. This chain connects TRBV5-1 to TRBJ2-7; TRBD1 agrees at 8 bases. The J segment lost 3 bases and the V segment lost 4 bases, leaving 18 bases of the junction unmatched. Per germline, CDR1 SGHRS and CDR2 YFSETQ. The CDR3 loop spans 18 amino acids. CDR3 loop: CASSTALGGLTGGYEQYF. CDR3 bases read: TGCGCCAGCAGCACGGCCCTTGGGGGCTTAACAGGGGGCTACGAG. The full variable domain, in which reference TRBV5-1 and TRBJ2-7 provide the parts outside the CDR3, is KAGVTQTPRYLIKTRGQQVTLSCSPISGHRSVSWYQQTPGQGLQFLFEYFSETQRNKGNFPGRFSGRQFSNSRSEMNVSTLELGDSALYLCASSTALGGLTGGYEQYFGPGTRLTVT.

This clone has ten or more counts. The read terminates 3 residues ahead of where the CDR3 ends, so the germline J gene completes it. The chain carries TRBV11-2 and TRBJ2-7; tentatively, D is TRBD2 (5 bases). Trimming removed 3 bases from V and 2 bases from J, with 14 bases in between. The CDR3 contains 15 residues. CDR1 and CDR2 from the germline V gene are SGHAT and FQNNGV. The covered CDR3 bases are TGTGCCAGCAGCTTCGCGGCGGGTACAACCTACGAG. Translation: CASSFAAGTTYE. The complete CDR3 protein is CASSFAAGTTYEQYF.

This clone showed up many times. The observed sequence ends 3 residues before the CDR3 terminus, with the missing tail filled in from the germline J gene. The chain couples TRBV11-3 to TRBJ1-2; TRBD1 aligns across 9 bases. The V gene end was trimmed by 5 bases and the J gene end by 4 bases; junction bases not matched to a gene: 5. The CDR3 contains 14 residues. Germline CDR1 SGHNT, CDR2 YENEEA. CDR3 DNA (partial): TGTGCCAGCAGCCTCCGGACAGGGGCCTATGGC. Translated: CASSLRTGAYG. The whole CDR3 region reads CASSLRTGAYGYTF.

Ten or more counts support this clone. The read terminates 3 residues ahead of where the CDR3 ends, so the germline J gene completes it. This chain links TRBV6-2 or TRBV6-3 with TRBJ2-3; D is perhaps TRBD2 (6 bases). The CDR3 loop spans 17 amino acids. The germline V gene encodes CDR1 MNHEY and CDR2 SVGEGT. Trimming cost V 0 bases and J 0 bases, with 13 bases left between them. The CDR3 loop reads CASSYSRGGESTDTQYF. CDR3 DNA (partial): TGTGCCAGCAGTTACTCGAGAGGAGGGGAAAGCACAGATACG.

This clone was seen ten or more times. The junction differs from germline at one of its ends, possibly a read error. Read coverage stops 3 residues before the CDR3 terminus; the germline J gene supplies the remainder. V usage is TRBV4-2 and J usage is TRBJ2-1, with 13 bases fitting TRBD2. CDR1 LGHNA and CDR2 YNFKEQ come from the germline V gene. The CDR3 sequence is 16 residues long. The DNA read from the CDR3 is TGCGCCAGCACCTCACGACTAGCGGGAGGTAGAAATGAG. Protein: CASTSRLAGGRNE. The complete CDR3 reads CASTSRLAGGRNEQFF.

This clone was counted a few times. The read ends 3 residues shy of where the CDR3 ends; the end is completed using the germline J gene. The sample holds other DNA sequences that translate to the same CDR3. The chain joins TRBV7-2 to TRBJ1-6, with 11 nucleotides matching TRBD1. The CDR3 runs to 14 residues. Germline V gene sequence: CDR1 SGHTA, CDR2 FQGNSA. The J segment lost 10 bases and the V segment lost 3 bases, leaving 2 bases of the junction unmatched. The CDR3 sequence is CASSFRTGGSPLHF. The covered CDR3 bases are TGTGCCAGCAGCTTCCGGACAGGGGGCTCACCC.

This clone was picked up many times. The read falls 3 residues short of the CDR3 end, and the missing part is taken from the germline J gene. V is TRBV2 and J is TRBJ2-3, with TRBD2 as a possible D gene (5 bases). The CDR3 is 17 amino acids. V was shortened by 4 bases and J by 4 bases, with 21 bases between the two germline ends. Germline V gives CDR1 SNHLY, CDR2 FYNNEI. The CDR3: CASSALPTNHRADTQYF. The CDR3 bases that were read are TGTGCCAGCAGTGCTCTTCCGACTAACCACCGGGCAGATACG.